The entry below gives a single T cell receptor (beta chain) sequence along with its context. An amount of RNA that ranged from roughly 0.45 to 1 ug was reverse transcribed with random hexamers. TCRdb analysed the immunoSEQ multiplex PCR reads with MiXCR anew, one entry per CDR3 protein. Here the sample spans over 65,000 distinct CDR3 sequences, about 93% being singletons. The data derive from a study of CD8 T cells in Susac syndrome. Overall study context: Treatment at blood withdrawal was none, corticosteroids, or intravenous immunoglobulin alone in Susac syndrome patients.

The clonotype originates from a human donor with Susac syndrome. The sample taken for sequencing was CD4+ T cells from PBMCs.

The CDR3 DNA reads TGCGCCAGCAGCGTAGCGGGTGCCCACAATGAGCAGTTCTTC. Encoded protein: CASSVAGAHNEQFF. This rearrangement joins TRBV5-1 to TRBJ2-1, with 7 nucleotides matching TRBD2. CDR3 length equals 14 residues. The ends lost 4 bases at V and 5 bases at J; junction bases unmatched: 6. The germline CDR1 and CDR2 sequences are SGHRS and YFSETQ. Based on the CDR3 plus reference TRBV5-1 and TRBJ2-1, the full variable domain is KAGVTQTPRYLIKTRGQQVTLSCSPISGHRSVSWYQQTPGQGLQFLFEYFSETQRNKGNFPGRFSGRQFSNSRSEMNVSTLELGDSALYLCASSVAGAHNEQFFGPGTRLTVL.